The 15 T cell receptor beta chains presented below share a single source sample, sequenced in a study of cytomegalovirus exposure and HLA in healthy donors. This table comes from immunoSEQ multiplex PCR, and its TCRdb copy is limited to in-frame clones, with some not included. The repertoire holds approximately 98,000 clones, with approximately 96% as singletons. Input material: PBMCs. The receptors derive from a young woman in good health and CMV-seronegative.

CDR3 sequence: CASRQTSGGAHEQYF. Written as DNA, the CDR3 is TGTGCCAGCAGACAAACTAGCGGGGGGGCCCACGAGCAGTACTTC. The rearrangement uses TRBV14 and TRBJ2-7; 13 bases line up with TRBD2. This CDR3 is 15 amino acids long. V lost 6 bases to trimming and J lost 5 bases; unmatched junction nucleotides: 7. Germline lookup yields CDR1 SGHDN and CDR2 FVKESK.

The chain employs TRBV18 and TRBJ1-1; TRBD1 aligns across 7 bases. CDR1 KGHSH and CDR2 LQKENI come from the germline V gene. Trimming took 3 bases from V and 2 from J; bases not matched to a gene: 6. CDR3 length equals 15 residues. CDR3: CASSPAGGLNTEAFF. As DNA, the CDR3 is TGTGCCAGCTCACCGGCAGGGGGGCTTAACACTGAAGCTTTCTTT.

The V gene is TRBV6-1, the J gene TRBJ1-2; possible D gene TRBD1, 5 bases. Trimming took off 6 bases at V and 2 bases at J, with 16 bases between the two ends. CDR3 size: 15 residues. Germline V CDR1 and CDR2: MNHNS, SASEGT. Written as DNA, the CDR3 is TGTGCCAGCAGGGGAATTCATGGGGGGAACTATGGCTACACCTTC. As protein: CASRGIHGGNYGYTF.

The chain carries TRBV29-1 and TRBJ1-1, with D possibly matching TRBD1 (5 bases). The ends were cut back, 6 bases at V and 1 base at J, with 15 bases in the middle. Germline lookup yields CDR1 SQVTM and CDR2 ANQGSEA. The CDR3 totals 14 residues. CDR3 region: CSVGGVRENTEAFF. In DNA form, the CDR3 reads TGCAGCGTGGGTGGGGTCAGGGAGAACACTGAAGCTTTCTTT.

The chain uses TRBV19 and TRBJ2-5; perhaps TRBD1 as D (5 bases). Germline-derived CDR1 and CDR2 are LNHDA and SQIVND (reference sequence). The CDR3 length is 16 residues. V was clipped by 3 bases and J by 5 bases, with 19 bases between them. The chain's CDR3 is CASSMGANRRMETQYF. DNA of the CDR3: TGTGCCAGTAGTATGGGCGCGAACAGGCGGATGGAGACCCAGTACTTC.

The J gene is TRBJ2-7, the V gene TRBV7-9; the D gene is possibly TRBD1 (6 bases). V was shortened by 5 bases and J by 4 bases, with 12 bases between the two germline ends. The V gene's germline CDR1 is SEHNR and CDR2 FQNEAQ (reference sequence). This CDR3 region has 13 residues. Here the CDR3 reads CASSPPRGYEQYF. As DNA, the CDR3 is TGTGCCAGCAGCCCACCCAGGGGATACGAGCAGTACTTC.

This clone was recorded once. V and J are TRBV13 and TRBJ2-7, with a possible D match to TRBD2 (6 bases). The CDR3 sequence is 14 residues long. Looked up from germline, CDR1 is PRHDT and CDR2 is FYEKMQ (reference sequence). V was shortened by 7 bases and J by 0 bases, with 13 bases between the two germline ends. The CDR3 region has the DNA TGTGCCAGCAAAACAGTGGGGGGCTCCTACGAGCAGTACTTC. It codes for CASKTVGGSYEQYF.

The chain is built from TRBV28 and TRBJ2-7; TRBD2 is a possible D gene (5 bases). CDR1 and CDR2 from the germline V gene are MDHEN and SYDVKM. This CDR3 contains 14 residues. V was shortened by 6 bases and J by 4 bases, with 16 bases between the two germline ends. The CDR3 nucleotides are TGTGCCAGCAGCCCCGGCGGGCGCGGGTACGAGCAGTACTTC. It yields the protein CASSPGGRGYEQYF.

V usage is TRBV4-2 and J usage is TRBJ2-3; 8 bases are a match to TRBD2. The CDR3 has 18 amino acids. Germline lookup yields CDR1 LGHNA and CDR2 YNFKEQ. The V and J ends lost 9 bases and 2 bases, in that order; junction bases with no gene match: 19. The CDR3 sequence is CASQWSGGMGRNTDTQYF. The CDR3 DNA reads TGTGCCAGTCAATGGTCGGGGGGGATGGGAAGGAACACAGATACGCAGTATTTT.

The J gene is TRBJ2-7, the V gene TRBV28, with 11 bases matching TRBD1. After removal of 3 bases from V and 3 bases from J, the junction contained 7 bases not matched to a gene. The CDR3 totals 16 residues. From germline, CDR1 is MDHEN and CDR2 SYDVKM. CDR3 sequence (DNA): TGTGCCAGCAGTTTTCCGGAGGACAGGGGGCACTACGAGCAGTACTTC. Encoded protein: CASSFPEDRGHYEQYF.

The chain employs TRBV29-1 and TRBJ2-3, with 8 bases matching TRBD1. From germline, CDR1 is SQVTM and CDR2 ANQGSEA. The CDR3 consists of 14 residues. J lost 1 base, V lost 6 bases, and 6 bases had no gene match. The CDR3 spells CSVGTGLGTDTQYF. CDR3 bases: TGCAGCGTCGGGACAGGTCTGGGCACAGATACGCAGTATTTT.

V and J are TRBV2 and TRBJ2-7, with TRBD2 matching 10 bases. Germline CDR1 reads SNHLY; CDR2 reads FYNNEI. V was pared by 5 bases and J by 5 bases, with 18 bases of the junction left unmatched. The CDR3 is 18 residues long. CDR3 in amino acids: CASSSPTQSGGAFHEQYF. The CDR3 nucleotides are TGTGCCAGCAGTTCCCCCACCCAAAGCGGGGGGGCTTTCCACGAGCAGTACTTC.

The chain carries TRBV30 and TRBJ2-3, with a weak D call TRBD1 (6 bases). The germline V and J ends were trimmed by 8 bases and 6 bases, with 15 bases remaining between them. The CDR3 has 12 residues. Germline CDR1 is GTSNPN and CDR2 is SVGIG (reference sequence). CDR3 residues: CARALQGDTQYF. The CDR3 DNA is TGTGCCAGGGCCCTGCAGGGGGATACGCAGTATTTT.

This clone was counted once. The chain links TRBV9 to TRBJ2-2; 11 nucleotides match TRBD2. The CDR3 is 15 amino acids. The ends lost 4 bases at V and 6 bases at J; junction bases unmatched: 5. Germline V gene sequence: CDR1 SGDLS, CDR2 YYNGEE. The CDR3 sequence is CASSHGLAGAGELFF. The CDR3, as DNA: TGTGCCAGCAGCCACGGACTAGCGGGTGCCGGGGAGCTGTTTTTT.

The rearrangement uses TRBV28 and TRBJ2-7; 8 positions agree with TRBD1. Germline V lookup: CDR1 MDHEN, CDR2 SYDVKM. The CDR3 totals 14 residues. J gave up 6 bases and V 6 bases, and 10 bases lay outside the gene matches. As DNA, the CDR3 is TGTGCCAGCAGGCCGGGACAGGCCTTGACCGAGCAGTACTTC. It yields the protein CASRPGQALTEQYF. Based on the CDR3 plus reference TRBV28 and TRBJ2-7, the full variable domain is DVKVTQSSRYLVKRTGEKVFLECVQDMDHENMFWYRQDPGLGLRLIYFSYDVKMKEKGDIPEGYSVSREKKERFSLILESASTNQTSMYLCASRPGQALTEQYFGPGTRLTVT.